These 22 T cell receptor beta chains share one sample of origin, sequenced in a study of T cells in Graves' hyperthyroidism and ophthalmopathy (dated by TCRdb to between 2018 and 2020). Library method: multiplex PCR. TCRdb shows the sequencer as Illumina HiSeq 2000. Amplification of TCR beta CDR3 regions was carried out from RNA transcripts. The first round of RT-PCR for the TCR CDR3 was performed with the HTBI primer set and the Qiagen OneStep RT-PCR kit. In TCRdb, the public reads were trimmed at Q25 with fastp and aligned with MiXCR, with productive beta chains retained. Merged by CDR3 protein, the rows form single entries marked with the most common genes and DNA. The sample includes about 840,000 distinct CDR3 sequences, with about 38% observed a single time. In total, the top ten clones hold 8.9% of the sample. Sequenced sample: blood. These receptors were obtained from a man younger than 35 with Graves' hyperthyroidism.

The rearrangement uses TRBV7-9 and TRBJ2-5; 10 bases are shared with TRBD2. Looked up from germline, CDR1 is SEHNR and CDR2 is FQNEAQ (reference sequence). V trimming: 4 bases; J trimming: 0 bases; junction bases outside the gene matches: 8. The CDR3 consists of 17 residues. The chain's CDR3 is CASSYPGTSVYQETQYF. CDR3 coding DNA: TGTGCCAGCAGCTATCCCGGGACTAGCGTCTACCAAGAGACCCAGTACTTC. Drawing the rest from reference TRBV7-9 and TRBJ2-5, the complete variable domain is DTGVSQNPRHKITKRGQNVTFRCDPISEHNRLYWYRQTLGQGPEFLTYFQNEAQLEKSRLLSDRFSAERPKGSFSTLEIQRTEQGDSAMYLCASSYPGTSVYQETQYFGPGTRLLVL.

This clonotype showed up just a few times. Relative to the germline gene, one junction end is altered; a read error may explain this. The V and J genes are TRBV15 and TRBJ2-2, with 8 bases fitting TRBD1. The length of the CDR3 is 19 residues. CDR1 is LNHNV and CDR2 is YYDKDF in the germline V gene (reference sequence). The CDR3 loop reads CTTSREYFGTGSLLGSLFF. CDR3 in DNA: TGTACCACCAGCAGAGAATACTTTGGGACAGGCTCTCTTCTTGGGTCGCTGTTTTTT. The full variable domain, in which reference TRBV15 and TRBJ2-2 provide the parts outside the CDR3, is DAMVIQNPRYQVTQFGKPVTLSCSQTLNHNVMYWYQQKSSQAPKLLFHYYDKDFNNEADTPDNFQSRRPNTSFCFLDIRSPGLGDTAMYLCTTSREYFGTGSLLGSLFFGEGSRLTVL.

This clonotype was detected ten times or more. The chain joins TRBV20-1 to TRBJ1-6; 7 positions match TRBD1. V lost 4 bases, J lost 10 bases, and 13 bases stayed unmatched. This CDR3 contains 15 residues. The germline V gene encodes CDR1 DFQATT and CDR2 SNEGSKA (reference sequence). CDR3 loop: CSATNRGRPSSPLHF. CDR3 DNA sequence: TGCAGTGCTACCAACAGGGGAAGGCCTTCCTCACCCCTCCACTTT.

A few counts support this clonotype. This rearrangement joins TRBV4-1 to TRBJ1-1; D is possibly TRBD1 (6 bases). The germline V and J ends were trimmed by 1 base and 5 bases, with 14 bases remaining between them. The CDR3 runs 15 residues. Looked up from germline, CDR1 is MGHRA and CDR2 is YSYEKL. CDR3 coding DNA: TGCGCCAGCAGCCAAGCCGGGGGCGTTTGGACTGAAGCTTTCTTT. It encodes CASSQAGGVWTEAFF.

The chain is built from TRBV25-1 and TRBJ1-4; D gene ambiguous. The CDR3 totals 14 residues. V was clipped by 5 bases and J by 8 bases, with 15 bases between them. Germline assignment: CDR1 MGHDK and CDR2 SYGVNS. The CDR3 here is CASSTGGRYEKLFF. The CDR3 DNA is TGTGCCAGCAGTACCGGAGGACGGTACGAAAAACTGTTTTTT.

This clonotype showed up many times. The chain employs TRBV10-3 and TRBJ2-7, with 7 bases identical to TRBD1. Germline CDR1 reads ENHRY; CDR2 reads SYGVKD. The CDR3 sequence is 14 residues long. With V trimmed by 2 bases and J by 5 bases, 6 bases remained unmatched. The CDR3 nucleotides read TGTGCCATCAGTGAGCCACAGACAGGGAACGAGCAGTACTTC. This sequence encodes CAISEPQTGNEQYF.

A single count supports this clonotype. The chain has TRBV15 and TRBJ1-1; 8 nucleotides align to TRBD1. J was trimmed by 7 bases and V by 3 bases; bases with no gene match: 7. The CDR3 length is 14 residues. CDR1 is LNHNV, CDR2 YYDKDF, per germline (reference sequence). In DNA, the CDR3 is TGTGCCACCAGCAGCTTGGCAGGGACAGGTGAAGCTTTCTTT. Translating gives CATSSLAGTGEAFF.

In its sample, this clonotype was seen many times. The chain has TRBV10-3 and TRBJ2-7; D possibly uses TRBD1 or TRBD2 (5 bases each). Germline V lookup: CDR1 ENHRY, CDR2 SYGVKD. The CDR3 is made up of 13 amino acids. The V and J ends lost 11 bases and 0 bases respectively, with 14 bases between them. As DNA, the CDR3 is TGTGCCGCCAGCCGGGGCAGCTCCTACGAGCAGTACTTC. It translates to CAASRGSSYEQYF.

This clonotype has at least ten counts. The chain uses TRBV7-6 and TRBJ2-7; D might be TRBD2 (6 bases). The CDR3 totals 15 residues. Per the germline V gene, CDR1 is SGHVS and CDR2 is FNYEAQ. V gave up 5 bases and J gave up 5 bases, with 19 bases separating them. The CDR3 here is CASSPRSGVSHEQYF. The CDR3 DNA sequence: TGTGCCAGCAGCCCACGTTCGGGGGTTTCCCACGAGCAGTACTTC.

This clonotype was detected only a few times. An end of the junction does not agree with germline; a read error may underlie this. The rearrangement uses TRBV10-3 and TRBJ1-4, with TRBD1 matching over 10 bases. Looked up from germline, CDR1 is ENHRY and CDR2 is SYGVKD. The CDR3 spans 12 residues. The CDR3 loop reads CSCGTGDEKLFF. CDR3 in DNA: TGCTCCTGTGGGACAGGGGATGAAAAACTGTTTTTT.

This clonotype was counted many times. The V gene is TRBV2, the J gene TRBJ1-1, with D tentatively TRBD1 (5 bases). This CDR3 contains 11 residues. CDR1 is SNHLY, CDR2 FYNNEI, per germline. The germline V and J ends were trimmed by 3 bases and 11 bases, with 10 bases remaining between them. CDR3 DNA sequence: TGTGCCAGCAGTGAGACGACAGAGGCTTTCTTT. This translates into CASSETTEAFF.

This clonotype has ten or more counts. The rearrangement uses TRBV7-9 and TRBJ1-2; 8 bases match TRBD1. The CDR3 runs 13 residues. Germline V gives CDR1 SEHNR, CDR2 FQNEAQ (reference sequence). Germline trimming cut 2 bases from V and 8 bases from J; bases unmatched to any gene: 4. CDR3 region: CASSLKRDRGYTF. In nucleotides, the CDR3 is TGTGCCAGCAGCTTAAAGCGGGACAGGGGCTACACCTTC.

Many counts were recorded for this clonotype. The chain joins TRBV2 to TRBJ1-4, with a weak D call TRBD1 (5 bases). Trimming pared 6 bases from V and 8 bases from J, leaving 19 bases between. CDR3 length: 15 residues. Germline assignment: CDR1 SNHLY and CDR2 FYNNEI. The CDR3 sequence: CASRDPRAYPEKLFF. The DNA of the CDR3 is TGTGCCAGCAGGGACCCCAGGGCCTACCCAGAAAAACTGTTTTTT.

Comments on this clonotype: A much larger clone lies one base from this, so it may be a read error. This chain uses TRBV7-3 with TRBJ2-5, with D uncertain. The CDR3 runs to 12 residues. CDR1 and CDR2 (germline): SGHTA, FQGTGA. The DNA for the CDR3 is TGTGCCAGCAGCGCAATCCAAGAGACCAAGTACTTC. Its protein product is CASSAIQETKYF.

This clonotype was picked up many times. The DNA for the CDR3 is TGTGCCCCTCGAGGGAAGGAAAACACCATATATTTT. It translates to CAPRGKENTIYF. This rearrangement joins TRBV2 to TRBJ1-3; D gene uncertain. The CDR3 is 12 residues long. V lost 11 bases and J 6 bases, leaving 14 bases between the germline ends. Germline CDR1 reads SNHLY; CDR2 reads FYNNEI. Full variable domain (outside the CDR3, taken from reference TRBV2 and TRBJ1-3): EPEVTQTPSHQVTQMGQEVILRCVPISNHLYFYWYRQILGQKVEFLVSFYNNEISEKSEIFDDQFSVERPDGSNFTLKIRSTKLEDSAMYFCAPRGKENTIYFGEGSWLTVV.

The sample holds many counts of this clonotype. This rearrangement joins TRBV10-3 to TRBJ1-2; weak D call: TRBD1 (6 bases). Trimming stripped 6 bases from V and 3 bases from J, with 14 bases between. This CDR3 is 14 amino acids long. Germline V gene sequence: CDR1 ENHRY, CDR2 SYGVKD. CDR3 amino acids: CAISLQGSDYGYTF. CDR3 nucleotide sequence: TGTGCCATCAGCCTACAGGGATCCGACTATGGCTACACCTTC.

The chain links TRBV2 to TRBJ2-5; no definite D call. The germline V and J ends were trimmed by 6 bases and 2 bases, with 13 bases remaining between them. The germline V gene has CDR1 SNHLY and CDR2 FYNNEI. This CDR3 has 14 amino acids. CDR3 loop: CASSRTRTQETQYF. The CDR3 region has the DNA TGTGCCAGCAGCCGTACCAGGACGCAAGAGACCCAGTACTTC.

The DNA for the CDR3 is TGTGCCAGCAGCCAAGATTGGCCAGGGAGCGACGAGCAGTACTTC. As protein: CASSQDWPGSDEQYF. The chain couples TRBV7-8 to TRBJ2-7; the D call may be TRBD1 or TRBD2 (5 bases each). Germline V gene lookup returns CDR1 SGHVS and CDR2 FQNEAQ. The CDR3 length is 15 residues. V gave up 5 bases and J gave up 5 bases, with 19 bases separating them.

This chain connects TRBV5-6 to TRBJ2-7, with TRBD2 identical over 7 bases. Germline V gene sequence: CDR1 SGHDT, CDR2 YYEEEE. V trimming: 0 bases; J trimming: 3 bases; junction bases outside the gene matches: 3. This CDR3 has 14 amino acids. CDR3 nucleotides: TGTGCCAGCAGCTTGGATAGCGGGTTCTACGAGCAGTACTTC. Translated, it gives CASSLDSGFYEQYF. Drawing the rest from reference TRBV5-6 and TRBJ2-7, the complete variable domain is DAGVTQSPTHLIKTRGQQVTLRCSPKSGHDTVSWYQQALGQGPQFIFQYYEEEERQRGNFPDRFSGHQFPNYSSELNVNALLLGDSALYLCASSLDSGFYEQYFGPGTRLTVT.

The V and J genes are TRBV19 and TRBJ2-6, with D perhaps TRBD1 (6 bases). The V gene lost 6 bases and the J gene lost 1 base, with 19 bases spanning the gap. Germline V gene lookup returns CDR1 LNHDA and CDR2 SQIVND (reference sequence). The CDR3 runs 18 residues. The CDR3 is CASSRTDRIASGANVLTF. In DNA form, the CDR3 reads TGTGCCAGTAGCCGGACGGACAGAATTGCGTCTGGGGCCAACGTCCTGACTTTC.

On this clonotype itself: A much more abundant neighbour one base away suggests this may be a read error. J is TRBJ2-5 and V is TRBV7-8, with D perhaps matching TRBD1 (6 bases). From germline, CDR1 is SGHVS and CDR2 FQNEAQ. The CDR3 is 14 residues long. CDR3 bases: TGTGCCGGCAGCTTACTCAGGGGCCGTGAGACCCAGTACTTC. Its translation: CAGSLLRGRETQYF.

This clonotype was counted many times. The chain is built from TRBV19 and TRBJ1-1, with unresolved D. The V gene's germline CDR1 is LNHDA and CDR2 SQIVND (reference sequence). The V end lost 5 bases, the J end lost 4 bases, and 8 bases lay between the germline ends. The CDR3 has 12 amino acids. This chain's CDR3 is CASSYLRTEAFF. CDR3 sequence (DNA): TGTGCCAGTAGTTATCTTCGCACTGAAGCTTTCTTT.